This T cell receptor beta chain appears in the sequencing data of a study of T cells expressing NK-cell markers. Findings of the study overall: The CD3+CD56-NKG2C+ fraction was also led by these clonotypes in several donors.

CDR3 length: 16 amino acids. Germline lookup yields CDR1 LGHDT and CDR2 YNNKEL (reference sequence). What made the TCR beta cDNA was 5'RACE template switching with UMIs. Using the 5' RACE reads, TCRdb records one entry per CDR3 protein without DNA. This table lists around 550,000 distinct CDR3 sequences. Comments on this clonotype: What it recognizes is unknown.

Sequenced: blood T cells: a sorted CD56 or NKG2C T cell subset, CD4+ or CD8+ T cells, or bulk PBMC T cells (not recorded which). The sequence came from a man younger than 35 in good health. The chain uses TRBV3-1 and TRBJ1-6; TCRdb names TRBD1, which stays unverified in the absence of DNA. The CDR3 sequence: CASSQDEDRGDSPLHF.